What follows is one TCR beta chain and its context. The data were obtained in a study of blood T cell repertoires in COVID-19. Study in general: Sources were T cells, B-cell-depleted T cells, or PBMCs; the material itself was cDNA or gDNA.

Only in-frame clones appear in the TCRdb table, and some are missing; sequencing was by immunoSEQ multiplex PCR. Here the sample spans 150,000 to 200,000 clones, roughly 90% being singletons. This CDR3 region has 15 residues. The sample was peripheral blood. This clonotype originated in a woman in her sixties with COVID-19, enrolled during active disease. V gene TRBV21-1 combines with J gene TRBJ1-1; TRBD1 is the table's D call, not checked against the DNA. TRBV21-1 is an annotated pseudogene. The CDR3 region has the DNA TGTGCCAGCAGCAAAGTGGTACAGGAGAACACTGAAGCTTTCTTT. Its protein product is CASSKVVQENTEAFF.